This T cell receptor (beta chain) appears in the sequencing data of a study of blood T cell repertoires in COVID-19. Study at large: From T cells, B-cell-depleted T cells, or PBMCs came the material, which was cDNA or gDNA.

CDR1 and CDR2 from the germline V gene are SGHRS and YFSETQ. The V end lost 4 bases, the J end lost 4 bases, and 13 bases lay between the germline ends. This CDR3 spans 14 amino acids. TCRdb's table, derived via immunoSEQ multiplex PCR, lists solely in-frame clones and lacks some. The sample shows around 320,000 clones, around nine tenths of them seen only once. Individuals in the exposed group had encountered a COVID-19 case within 2 weeks preceding study entry. This TCR was sampled from a woman aged 25 to 45 who had been exposed to COVID-19. V and J are TRBV5-1 and TRBJ2-3; weak D call: TRBD1 (6 bases). The sequencing sample was made of PBMCs or T cells enriched from blood (not recorded which). CDR3 protein: CASSQGLKSDTQYF. For the CDR3, the DNA is TGCGCCAGCAGCCAGGGGCTAAAATCAGATACGCAGTATTTT.